This is a list of T cell receptor beta chains from one sample in a study of CD8+ T cells in alopecia areata. The table came from immunoSEQ multiplex PCR; TCRdb's copy has only in-frame clones and leaves some out. The sample has over 150,000 clones; 50% to 60% are singletons. Sequencing used CD4+ T cells sorted from blood, obtained at week 0. These receptors were obtained from a human donor with alopecia areata. The CDR3 runs from the conserved cysteine through the conserved F or W. Each record gives: J gene, D gene, clone size, V gene, CDR3 protein, CDR3 DNA. D genes are given only for firm matches. The listing skips clone size in some rows; elsewhere it reads once, few, many or a size class.

TRBJ1-5 | . | once | TRBV30 | CAWSSGRNQPQHF | TGTGCCTGGAGTTCTGGCAGGAATCAGCCCCAGCATTTT
TRBJ1-1 | . | . | TRBV5-1 | CASSFDIHTEAFF | TGCGCCAGCAGCTTTGACATTCACACTGAAGCTTTCTTT
TRBJ1-5 | . | . | TRBV7-2 | CASSLDRGQPQHF | TGTGCCAGCAGCTTAGACCGGGGGCAGCCCCAGCATTTT
TRBJ1-3 | . | . | TRBV6-5 | CASSPGGTIYF | TGTGCCAGCAGCCCCGGGGGCACCATATATTTT
TRBJ2-2 | . | . | TRBV5-6 | CASSLALGTGELFF | TGTGCCAGCAGCTTAGCGTTGGGCACCGGGGAGCTGTTTTTT
TRBJ1-1 | TRBD1 | many | TRBV7-8 | CASSLTGGTEAFF | TGTGCCAGCAGCTTAACAGGGGGCACTGAAGCTTTCTTT
TRBJ2-5 | . | . | TRBV9 | CASSPSGIGETQYF | TGTGCCAGCAGCCCATCTGGGATCGGAGAGACCCAGTACTTC
TRBJ2-5 | . | . | TRBV2 | CASSGQETQYF | TGTGCCAGCAGTGGCCAAGAGACCCAGTACTTC
TRBJ1-3 | . | few | TRBV19 | CASSTQVSGNTIYF | TGTGCCAGTAGTACCCAGGTCTCTGGAAACACCATATATTTT
TRBJ2-7 | TRBD2 | . | TRBV5-1 | CASSDVAGGDFYEQYF | TGCGCCAGCAGCGACGTAGCGGGGGGCGATTTCTACGAGCAGTACTTC
TRBJ2-1 | . | . | TRBV5-6 | CASSLVGGSYNEQFF | TGTGCCAGCAGCTTGGTTGGGGGTTCCTACAATGAGCAGTTCTTC
TRBJ2-5 | TRBD1 | . | TRBV19 | CASSAGTGSRETQYF | TGTGCCAGTAGTGCCGGGACAGGGAGTAGAGAGACCCAGTACTTC
TRBJ2-3 | . | few | TRBV30 | CAWRNTDTQYF | TGTGCCTGGCGAAACACAGATACGCAGTATTTT
TRBJ2-7 | TRBD2 | few | TRBV2 | CASSEEASGAGSYEQYF | TGTGCCAGCAGTGAGGAGGCTAGCGGGGCCGGCTCCTACGAGCAGTACTTC
TRBJ1-1 | . | . | TRBV4-2 | CASSDQRKGKAAFF | TGTGCCAGCAGCGACCAACGAAAGGGGAAGGCAGCTTTCTTT
TRBJ1-2 | TRBD1 | few | TRBV29-1 | CSVEALQGDGYTF | TGCAGCGTTGAGGCCCTCCAGGGGGATGGCTACACCTTC
TRBJ2-1 | . | . | TRBV18 | CASSPLAVGEQFF | TGTGCCAGCTCACCGTTGGCCGTTGGTGAGCAGTTCTTC
TRBJ2-7 | TRBD1 | . | TRBV5-1 | CASSLEGASYEQYF | TGCGCCAGCAGCTTGGAGGGGGCCTCCTACGAGCAGTACTTC
TRBJ2-1 | TRBD2 | few | TRBV19 | CASSIGTRGGREQFF | TGTGCCAGTAGTATTGGGACTAGAGGGGGGCGCGAGCAGTTCTTC
TRBJ1-5 | . | once | TRBV4-1 | CASSQEPEAPQHF | TGCGCCAGCAGCCAAGAACCTGAAGCCCCCCAGCATTTT
TRBJ2-5 | . | few | TRBV7-2 | CASSPGALPQYF | TGTGCCAGCAGCCCAGGGGCCCTCCCCCAGTACTTC
TRBJ1-5 | . | . | TRBV29-1 | CSVAEGMVQHF | TGCAGCGTTGCGGAGGGAATGGTCCAGCATTTT
TRBJ1-5 | . | . | TRBV15 | CATSGIRDPVGNQPQHF | TGTGCCACCAGCGGGATCCGGGACCCCGTGGGCAATCAGCCCCAGCATTTT
TRBJ1-2 | . | . | TRBV6-1 | CASSEVSARRTYGYTF | TGTGCCAGCAGTGAAGTTAGCGCACGGCGTACCTATGGCTACACCTTC
TRBJ1-1 | . | . | TRBV5-1 | CASSSTGGKTEAFF | TGCGCCAGCAGCTCTACCGGGGGGAAGACTGAAGCTTTCTTT
TRBJ2-6 | . | . | TRBV7-8 | CASSLQFSGANVLTF | TGTGCCAGCAGCTTACAGTTCTCTGGGGCCAACGTCCTGACTTTC
TRBJ1-6 | . | once | TRBV30 | CAWSVKGAAQNSPLHF | TGTGCCTGGAGTGTAAAAGGGGCGGCCCAAAATTCACCCCTCCACTTT
TRBJ1-5 | . | . | TRBV27 | CASSFGQGSNQPQHF | TGTGCCAGCAGTTTTGGGCAGGGGAGCAATCAGCCCCAGCATTTT
TRBJ1-5 | . | . | TRBV10-3 | CAISELSSNQPQHF | TGTGCCATCAGTGAGTTAAGTAGCAATCAGCCCCAGCATTTT
TRBJ2-2 | TRBD1 | medium-sized | TRBV29-1 | CSVLRDRATGELFF | TGCAGCGTGCTCCGGGACAGGGCGACCGGGGAGCTGTTTTTT
TRBJ1-1 | TRBD1 | . | TRBV29-1 | CSVEIQGYRTEAFF | TGCAGCGTGGAAATACAGGGGTATCGTACTGAAGCTTTCTTT
TRBJ2-1 | TRBD2 | . | TRBV4-1 | CASSPAGGSYNEQFF | TGCGCCAGCAGCCCAGCGGGGGGTTCCTACAATGAGCAGTTCTTC
TRBJ2-7 | TRBD2 | . | TRBV7-9 | CASSASGGIAYEQYF | TGTGCCAGCAGCGCCTCCGGGGGGATCGCCTACGAGCAGTACTTC
TRBJ1-3 | . | . | TRBV2 | CATQEGAGNTIYF | TGTGCCACCCAAGAGGGCGCTGGAAACACCATATATTTT
TRBJ1-5 | . | once | TRBV6-5 | CASSWGRDQPQHF | TGTGCCAGCAGTTGGGGAAGGGATCAGCCCCAGCATTTT
TRBJ2-6 | . | few | TRBV29-1 | CSVEGARGANVLTF | TGCAGCGTAGAAGGAGCGCGGGGGGCCAACGTCCTGACTTTC